This passage covers 15 T cell receptor beta chains from one sample sequenced in a study of cytomegalovirus exposure and HLA in healthy donors. Primers included in the PCR were 60 Vbeta and 13 Jbeta primers. Only in-frame clones appear in the TCRdb table, and some are missing; sequencing was by immunoSEQ multiplex PCR. The sample has 60,000 to 70,000 clones; about four fifths are singletons. Source material: PBMCs. The receptors shown here come from a woman between 25 and 40 years old in good health and CMV-seronegative.

The chain combines TRBV5-6 with TRBJ2-5; D remains unclear. CDR3 length equals 13 residues. The V gene lost 0 bases and the J gene lost 5 bases, with 8 bases spanning the gap. Germline CDR1 and CDR2: SGHDT and YYEEEE. CDR3 amino acids: CASSLALKETQYF. The CDR3 DNA reads TGTGCCAGCAGCTTGGCACTTAAGGAGACCCAGTACTTC. Together with reference TRBV5-6 and TRBJ2-5, the CDR3 gives the full variable domain: DAGVTQSPTHLIKTRGQQVTLRCSPKSGHDTVSWYQQALGQGPQFIFQYYEEEERQRGNFPDRFSGHQFPNYSSELNVNALLLGDSALYLCASSLALKETQYFGPGTRLLVL.

The chain joins TRBV6-5 to TRBJ1-1; D unclear. CDR3 length: 14 residues. CDR1 is MNHEY, CDR2 SVGAGI, per germline. Trimming pared 4 bases from V and 1 base from J, leaving 10 bases between. The CDR3 reads CASSSPSANTEAFF. The CDR3 DNA reads as TGTGCCAGCAGTTCCCCTAGTGCGAACACTGAAGCTTTCTTT.

The genes are TRBV5-1 and TRBJ2-5; the D gene is possibly TRBD1 (5 bases). The germline V gene has CDR1 SGHRS and CDR2 YFSETQ. This CDR3 contains 14 residues. With 0 bases removed from V and 1 base from J, the gap between germline ends came to 7 bases. The CDR3, as DNA: TGCGCCAGCAGCTTGGGTGACAGCCAAGAGACCCAGTACTTC. Its translation: CASSLGDSQETQYF.

The chain combines TRBV30 with TRBJ1-1, with 7 bases identical to TRBD1. Unmatched junction bases numbered 11, after V lost 0 bases and J lost 10 bases. Per the germline V gene, CDR1 is GTSNPN and CDR2 is SVGIG (reference sequence). The CDR3 is 14 amino acids. The CDR3 is CAWSVQPTGAAAFF. CDR3 sequence (DNA): TGTGCCTGGAGTGTACAACCAACAGGGGCCGCAGCTTTCTTT.

The chain uses TRBV14 and TRBJ2-5; D perhaps matches TRBD1 (6 bases). The CDR3 contains 14 residues. Germline V gives CDR1 SGHDN, CDR2 FVKESK. V lost 1 base, J lost 1 base, and 7 bases lay in between. CDR3 loop: CASSQGDTQETQYF. In nucleotides, the CDR3 is TGTGCCAGCAGCCAAGGGGACACCCAAGAGACCCAGTACTTC.

This clone has a single count. The CDR3 region is CAWSPIRGGRNEQYF. DNA for the CDR3: TGTGCCTGGAGTCCCATACGGGGGGGACGTAACGAGCAGTACTTC. V is TRBV30 and J is TRBJ2-7; 8 bases match TRBD2. This CDR3 is built from 15 residues. The V segment lost 2 bases and the J segment 5 bases; nucleotides outside the gene matches: 11. Germline V lookup: CDR1 GTSNPN, CDR2 SVGIG (reference sequence).

The chain couples TRBV10-1 to TRBJ1-2; TRBD1 is a possible D gene (5 bases). CDR1 WNHNN and CDR2 SYGVQD come from the germline V gene (reference sequence). CDR3 length: 13 amino acids. Trimming removed 2 bases at V and 3 bases at J, with 7 bases between. The CDR3, as DNA: TGCGCCAGCAGTGAGATCAGGGACTATGGCTACACCTTC. Protein: CASSEIRDYGYTF.

This chain connects TRBV6-5 to TRBJ1-1; 9 bases fit TRBD1. The germline V gene has CDR1 MNHEY and CDR2 SVGAGI. The V gene end was trimmed by 5 bases and the J gene end by 3 bases; junction bases not matched to a gene: 7. This CDR3 has 15 residues. CDR3 region: CASSPTGGLYTEAFF. Written as DNA, the CDR3 is TGTGCCAGCAGTCCGACAGGGGGATTGTACACTGAAGCTTTCTTT.

The sample holds a few counts of this clone. The V and J genes are TRBV10-3 and TRBJ1-1, with D maybe TRBD1 (5 bases). V dropped 6 bases and J dropped 0 bases, with 8 bases sitting between them. The CDR3 loop spans 13 amino acids. Germline values: CDR1 ENHRY, CDR2 SYGVKD. The CDR3 protein is CAIRQDMNTEAFF. The CDR3 DNA sequence: TGTGCCATCAGACAGGACATGAACACTGAAGCTTTCTTT.

This chain uses TRBV5-1 with TRBJ1-1; D gene ambiguous. Looked up from germline, CDR1 is SGHRS and CDR2 is YFSETQ. The CDR3 extends over 12 amino acids. The germline V and J ends were trimmed by 5 bases and 5 bases, with 10 bases remaining between them. The CDR3, as DNA: TGCGCCAGCAGAGGGAGGTCAACTGAAGCTTTCTTT. Its protein product is CASRGRSTEAFF.

The chain couples TRBV29-1 to TRBJ2-7; 8 bases align to TRBD2. The junction had 3 bases not matched to a gene; V was cut back by 5 bases and J by 0 bases. The CDR3 is made up of 13 amino acids. The germline CDR1 and CDR2 sequences are SQVTM and ANQGSEA. The CDR3 coding sequence is TGCAGCGTTACTAGCGGTAGCTCCTACGAGCAGTACTTC. Its translation: CSVTSGSSYEQYF.

The V gene is TRBV2, the J gene TRBJ2-1; D may be TRBD2 (6 bases). Between the trimmed V and J ends, which lost 7 bases and 9 bases, there was a span of 22 bases. The CDR3 is 15 amino acids. Germline V gene sequence: CDR1 SNHLY, CDR2 FYNNEI. The CDR3 protein is CASIRSSVDLFEQFF. Written as DNA, the CDR3 is TGTGCCAGCATCAGGTCTAGCGTAGACCTGTTTGAGCAGTTCTTC.

The chain has TRBV4-1 and TRBJ2-5, with 9 positions matching TRBD1. Germline lookup yields CDR1 MGHRA and CDR2 YSYEKL. Trimming cost V 3 bases and J 4 bases; bases outside gene matches: 9. This CDR3 is 16 amino acids long. CDR3 bases: TGCGCCAGCAGCCATCCTCCGGGACAGGGCCGAGAGACCCAGTACTTC. Translated: CASSHPPGQGRETQYF.

V and J are TRBV4-2 and TRBJ2-5; 11 bases are a match to TRBD2. Germline values: CDR1 LGHNA, CDR2 YNFKEQ. Losses at the gene ends were 0 bases for V and 5 bases for J; bases not matched to a gene: 5. There are 16 residues in the CDR3. CDR3 coding DNA: TGTGCCAGCAGCCAAGATCTTAGCGGGGGGGCCGAGACCCAGTACTTC. This codes for CASSQDLSGGAETQYF.

With regard to this clone: One end of the junction is discordant with germline, which a read error may explain. The rearrangement joins TRBV7-7 to TRBJ2-2; D gene uncertain. The germline V gene encodes CDR1 SSHAT and CDR2 FNYEAQ (reference sequence). This CDR3 has 13 amino acids. The chain's CDR3 is CASSLTLTGELFF. CDR3 nucleotide sequence: TGTGCTAGCAGCTTGACTCTTACCGGGGAGCTGTTTTTT.